This TCR beta chain emerged from a study of a mutant IDH1 vaccine in newly diagnosed glioma. For the study at large: Averaging around 40 years of age, treated patients were 62.5% male and approximately 40% female.

Time point noted: week 35, safety follow-up. It was 300 ug of mutant IDH1 20-mer peptide that made up each vaccine dose, given with topical imiquimod. The study gave patients eight vaccinations in weeks 1, 3, 5, 7, 11, 15, 19, 23. The data were produced by immunoSEQ multiplex PCR, yet TCRdb's version contains in-frame clones alone and is incomplete. Here the sample spans some 60,000 clones, roughly nine tenths being singletons. This CDR3 comprises 15 residues. CDR1 is KGHSH, CDR2 LQKENI, per germline. V dropped 4 bases and J dropped 7; count of bases not matched to a gene: 7. In regard to this clone: Its antigen is unknown.

Here the sequenced sample was PBMCs, taken from a glioma patient whose treatment included an IDH1 peptide vaccine. The clonotype was recovered from a middle-aged man with glioma. The chain combines TRBV18 with TRBJ1-1; 12 bases map to TRBD1. CDR3 protein: CASSRTGQGAGEAFF. The DNA of the CDR3 is TGTGCCAGCTCACGTACGGGACAGGGGGCGGGTGAAGCTTTCTTT.